This T cell receptor (beta chain) came from a study of cytomegalovirus exposure and HLA in healthy donors. Turning to this clone: The antigen is undetermined.

Study-wide results and caveats: According to a subsequent analysis, TCR clusters identified in the first cohort showed a tendency to co-occur across the 120 validation repertoires. Under in vitro conditions, a few CMV-associated chains were confirmed as specific for CMV antigens. According to the study, some 160 TCR beta chains were cytomegalovirus-associated.

The protocol was immunoSEQ multiplex PCR, while the TCRdb copy is restricted to in-frame clones and leaves out a portion. The sample holds fewer than 60,000 clones, nearly 90% seen once. Sequencing input: PBMCs. The sequence derives from a woman aged 18 to 35 in good health and CMV-seronegative.

CDR3 region: CASSTDRVVTPLHF. CDR3 sequence (DNA): TGTGCCAGCAGTACAGACAGGGTTGTAACACCCCTCCACTTT. The V and J genes are TRBV6-1 and TRBJ1-6; 7 bases are a match to TRBD1. The germline V gene encodes CDR1 MNHNS and CDR2 SASEGT. V dropped 5 bases and J dropped 11; count of bases not matched to a gene: 9. The CDR3 is 14 amino acids.